The table lists the clone carrying this TCR beta chain with a few counts. This record comes from a study of blood T cells in healthy people across ages. A second PCR, run for roughly 7 to 12 cycles, used a sample-barcoded 5' primer plus a J-beta primer mix. TCRdb fed the 5' RACE reads into MiXCR, producing one record per CDR3 protein. The profile shows about 1.4 million distinct CDR3 sequences, almost 60% of them singletons. Sample: blood. This sequence originates from a man between 18 and 35 years old in good health.

The CDR3 sequence is CASSLKGHLQETQYF. CDR3 nucleotides: TGTGCCAGCAGTTTAAAGGGACACCTTCAAGAGACCCAGTACTTC. The V call is TRBV12-3 or TRBV12-4, the J call TRBJ2-5; D perhaps matches TRBD1 (6 bases). V dropped 2 bases and J dropped 2 bases, with 12 bases sitting between them. There are 15 residues in the CDR3.